This record looks at one T cell receptor beta chain sequence and its context. This record belongs to a study of blood T cells in healthy people across ages. The germline V and J ends were trimmed by 6 bases and 3 bases, with 15 bases remaining between them. Looked up from germline, CDR1 is MNHEY and CDR2 is SVGEGT. This CDR3 is 14 amino acids long. The second PCR ran roughly 7 to 12 cycles with a sample-barcoded 5' primer and J-beta primers. Each cDNA molecule carried a tag from a template-switch adaptor that contained 12 random nucleotides. TCRdb fed the 5' RACE reads into MiXCR, producing one record per CDR3 protein. Seen here are around 900,000 distinct CDR3 sequences, less than 35% observed once, and the top ten hold roughly 17%.

The sequence derives from a woman aged 80 or over in good health. The chain uses TRBV6-2 or TRBV6-3 and TRBJ2-7; D may be TRBD1 (5 bases). Source material: blood. CDR3 loop: CASRKGAALYEQYF. The CDR3 region has the DNA TGTGCCAGCAGAAAAGGGGCAGCGCTCTACGAGCAGTACTTC.